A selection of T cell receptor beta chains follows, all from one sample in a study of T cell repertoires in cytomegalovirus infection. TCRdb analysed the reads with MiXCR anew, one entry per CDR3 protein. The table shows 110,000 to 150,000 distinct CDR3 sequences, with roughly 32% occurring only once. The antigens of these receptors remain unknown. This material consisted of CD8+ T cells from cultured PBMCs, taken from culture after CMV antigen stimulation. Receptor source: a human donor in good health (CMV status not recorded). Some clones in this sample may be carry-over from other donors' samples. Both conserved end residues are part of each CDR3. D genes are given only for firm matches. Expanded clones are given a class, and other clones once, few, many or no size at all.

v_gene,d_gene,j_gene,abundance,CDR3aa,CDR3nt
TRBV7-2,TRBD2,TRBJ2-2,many,CASGSGLAGEAASGELFF,TGTGCCAGTGGCTCGGGACTAGCGGGGGAAGCGGCCAGCGGGGAGCTGTTTTTT
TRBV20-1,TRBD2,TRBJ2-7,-,CSASRTSGVRTYEQYF,TGCAGTGCTAGTAGAACTAGCGGGGTACGTACCTACGAGCAGTACTTC
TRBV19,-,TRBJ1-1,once,CASSDRLNTEAFF,TGTGCCAGTAGTGACAGACTGAACACTGAAGCTTTCTTT
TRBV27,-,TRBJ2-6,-,CASSLLSAGANVLTF,TGTGCCAGCAGTTTACTTAGTGCTGGGGCCAACGTCCTGACTTTC
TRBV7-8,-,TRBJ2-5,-,CASSFIRGRETQYF,TGTGCCAGCAGCTTTATCCGGGGGAGAGAGACCCAGTACTTC
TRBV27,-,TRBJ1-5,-,CASSLRYSNQPQHF,TGTGCCAGCAGTTTGAGGTATAGCAATCAGCCCCAGCATTTT
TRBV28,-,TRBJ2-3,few,CASNRDTSTDTQYF,TGTGCCAGCAACAGGGACACATCCACAGATACGCAGTATTTT
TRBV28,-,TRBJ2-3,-,CASSFQGAEADTQYF,TGTGCCAGCAGTTTTCAGGGCGCCGAGGCAGATACGCAGTATTTT
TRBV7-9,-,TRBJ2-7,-,CASSPDSNEQYF,TGTGCCAGCAGCCCCGACTCCAACGAGCAGTACTTC
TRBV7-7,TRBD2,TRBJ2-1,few,CASSPGMVAGGRLGNEQFF,TGTGCCAGCAGCCCCGGTATGGTAGCGGGCGGAAGGCTAGGAAATGAGCAGTTCTTC
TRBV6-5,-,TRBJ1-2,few,CASSSHRVNSGYTF,TGTGCCAGCAGTTCCCACAGGGTCAATAGTGGCTACACCTTC
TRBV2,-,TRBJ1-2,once,CASSERPAINYGYTF,TGTGCCAGCAGTGAAAGGCCGGCGATTAACTATGGCTACACCTTC
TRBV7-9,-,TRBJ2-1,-,CASTSPSPEQFF,TGTGCCAGCACCTCCCCGAGCCCCGAGCAGTTCTTC
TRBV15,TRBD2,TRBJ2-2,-,CATWGGTGELFF,TGTGCCACCTGGGGGGGCACCGGGGAGCTGTTTTTT
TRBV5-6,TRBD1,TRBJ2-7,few,CASSWTGSYEQYF,TGTGCCAGCAGCTGGACAGGCTCCTACGAGCAGTACTTC
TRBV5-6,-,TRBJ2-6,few,CASSGPEAGVSGANVLTF,TGTGCCAGCAGCGGTCCCGAGGCAGGGGTATCTGGGGCCAACGTCCTGACTTTC
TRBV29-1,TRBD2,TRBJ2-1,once,CSVYGGYSYNEQFF,TGCAGCGTTTACGGGGGGTACTCCTACAATGAGCAGTTCTTC
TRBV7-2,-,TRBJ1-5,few,CASTPEWGAPQHF,TGTGCCAGCACCCCCGAATGGGGAGCGCCCCAGCATTTT
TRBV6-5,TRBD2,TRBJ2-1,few,CASSYLLAGGGNEQFF,TGTGCCAGCAGTTACTTACTAGCGGGGGGAGGCAATGAGCAGTTCTTC
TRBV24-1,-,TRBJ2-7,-,CATSVGAGPQEQYF,TGTGCCACCAGTGTTGGGGCAGGTCCCCAGGAGCAGTACTTC
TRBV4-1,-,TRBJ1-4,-,CASSREDGNEKLFF,TGCGCCAGCAGCCGAGAGGACGGAAATGAAAAACTGTTTTTT
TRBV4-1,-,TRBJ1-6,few,CASSQELRGHSPLHF,TGCGCCAGCAGCCAAGAGTTGAGGGGACATTCACCCCTCCACTTT
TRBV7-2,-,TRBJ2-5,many,CASSLGGLQETQYF,TGTGCCAGCAGCTTAGGGGGACTCCAAGAGACCCAGTACTTC
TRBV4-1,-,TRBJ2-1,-,CASSQPGWGEQFF,TGCGCCAGCAGCCAACCCGGGTGGGGTGAGCAGTTCTTC
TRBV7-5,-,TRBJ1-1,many,CISVPEARRMGWVNTEAFF,-
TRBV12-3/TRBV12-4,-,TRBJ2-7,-,CASSLTSYEQYF,TGTGCCAGCAGTTTAACATCCTACGAGCAGTACTTC
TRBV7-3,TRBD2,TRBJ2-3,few,CASSLRGGGEGDTQYF,TGTGCCAGCAGCTTACGGGGCGGGGGGGAAGGAGATACGCAGTATTTT
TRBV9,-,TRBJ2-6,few,CASSVDLGLISGANVLTF,TGTGCCAGCAGCGTGGACCTGGGACTCATCTCTGGGGCCAACGTCCTGACTTTC
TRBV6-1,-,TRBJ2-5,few,CASSDLAGGIQETQYF,TGTGCCAGCAGTGATTTAGCCGGGGGAATCCAAGAGACCCAGTACTTC
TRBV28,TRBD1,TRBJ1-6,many,CASSLMGQGGTPLHF,TGTGCCAGCAGTTTAATGGGACAGGGGGGGACACCCCTCCACTTT
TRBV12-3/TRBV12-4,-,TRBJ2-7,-,CASSSLPPGPPGEQYF,TGTGCCAGCAGTTCCCTACCCCCGGGACCCCCAGGCGAGCAGTACTTC
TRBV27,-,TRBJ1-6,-,CASTLRDRQNSPLHF,TGTGCCAGCACCCTACGCGACAGACAAAATTCACCCCTCCACTTT
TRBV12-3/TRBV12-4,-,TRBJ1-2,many,CASSSAGADYGYTF,TGTGCCAGCAGTAGCGCTGGGGCGGACTATGGCTACACCTTC
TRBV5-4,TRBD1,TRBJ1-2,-,CASSSSGGLTYGYTF,TGTGCCAGCAGCTCTTCAGGGGGCCTCACCTATGGCTACACCTTC
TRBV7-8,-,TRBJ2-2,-,CASSEDLNTGELFF,TGTGCCAGCAGCGAAGACCTAAACACCGGGGAGCTGTTTTTT
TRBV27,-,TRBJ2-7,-,CASSLSRGDEQYF,TGTGCCAGCAGTTTATCCAGGGGCGACGAGCAGTACTTC
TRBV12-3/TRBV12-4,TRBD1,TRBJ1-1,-,CACKPQGGASLVTEAFF,TGTGCCTGCAAGCCCCAGGGGGGGGCAAGTTTGGTTACTGAAGCTTTCTTT
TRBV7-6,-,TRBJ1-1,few,CASSLEPLGGMNTEAFF,TGTGCCAGCAGCTTAGAACCCCTCGGGGGGATGAACACTGAAGCTTTCTTT
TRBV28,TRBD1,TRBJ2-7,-,CASSLGPDRPYEQYF,TGTGCCAGCAGTCTAGGGCCGGACAGGCCCTACGAGCAGTACTTC
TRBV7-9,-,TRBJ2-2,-,CASSPTDGGGPGELFF,TGTGCCAGCAGCCCGACAGACGGCGGGGGCCCCGGGGAGCTGTTTTTT
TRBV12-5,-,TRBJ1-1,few,CASGGWGAFF,TGTGCTAGTGGGGGGTGGGGAGCTTTCTTT
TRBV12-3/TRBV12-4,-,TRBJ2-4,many,CASSWGTDIQYF,TGTGCCAGCAGTTGGGGTACAGACATTCAGTACTTC
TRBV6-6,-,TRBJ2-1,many,CASSYSGGQPRRTEQFF,TGTGCCAGCAGTTACTCCGGCGGGCAACCGCGGCGGACTGAGCAGTTCTTC
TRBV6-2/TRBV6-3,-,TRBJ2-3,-,CASSYTGGVTDTQYF,TGTGCCAGCAGTTATACGGGCGGAGTTACAGATACGCAGTATTTT
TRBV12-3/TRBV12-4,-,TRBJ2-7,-,CASSLWADEQYF,TGTGCCAGCAGTTTATGGGCTGACGAGCAGTACTTC
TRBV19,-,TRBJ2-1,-,CAISSGVEQFF,TGTGCCATTAGTTCCGGGGTTGAGCAGTTCTTC
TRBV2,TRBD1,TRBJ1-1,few,CASSAGQANF,TGTGCCAGCAGCGCCGGACAGGCCAACTTT
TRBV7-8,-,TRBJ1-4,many,CASSQIDRAGNEKLFF,TGTGCCAGCAGCCAAATCGATCGGGCAGGGAATGAAAAACTGTTTTTT
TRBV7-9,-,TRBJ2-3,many,CASSLVGTDTQYF,TGTGCCAGCAGCTTAGTCGGTACAGATACGCAGTATTTT
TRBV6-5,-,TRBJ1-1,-,CASSYSNGGTEAFF,TGTGCCAGCAGTTACTCAAATGGAGGCACTGAAGCTTTCTTT
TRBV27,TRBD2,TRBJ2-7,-,CASSPGLAVYEQYF,TGTGCCAGCAGTCCTGGACTAGCTGTCTACGAGCAGTACTTC
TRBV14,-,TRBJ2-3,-,CASSQVVDTQYF,TGTGCCAGCAGCCAAGTAGTGGATACGCAGTATTTT
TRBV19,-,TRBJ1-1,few,CASSLPKGLSLRGEAFF,TGTGCCAGTAGTCTTCCAAAGGGGTTGAGCCTGAGGGGTGAAGCTTTCTTT
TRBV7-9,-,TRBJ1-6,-,CASSPVGGSPLHF,TGTGCCAGCAGCCCAGTGGGGGGGTCACCCCTCCACTTT
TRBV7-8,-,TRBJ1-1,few,CASSPAAPGGEAFF,TGTGCCAGCAGCCCAGCAGCCCCGGGGGGAGAAGCTTTCTTT